Each of the 5 T cell receptor beta chains below was sequenced from the same sample in a study of T cell changes during pregnancy in multiple sclerosis. Here immunoSEQ multiplex PCR was the method, and the copy in TCRdb shows in-frame clones only, minus some. Here the sample spans roughly 60,000 clones, roughly 92% being singletons. This specimen consisted of peripheral blood, obtained in the second trimester of pregnancy. The receptors were sampled from a female donor with multiple sclerosis, enrolled in a pregnancy study.

CDR3 protein: CASSLGASVDTQYF. DNA for the CDR3: TGCGCCAGCAGCTTGGGGGCTAGCGTGGACACGCAGTATTTT. This chain uses TRBV5-1 with TRBJ2-3, with D possibly matching TRBD2 (6 bases). This CDR3 contains 14 residues. V lost 0 bases and J lost 9, with 14 bases in between. Germline CDR1 SGHRS, CDR2 YFSETQ.

The chain links TRBV5-6 to TRBJ2-2, with D perhaps matching TRBD2 (6 bases). The V end lost 4 bases, the J end lost 4 bases, and 14 bases lay between the germline ends. Germline V gene data show CDR1 as SGHDT and CDR2 as YYEEEE. The CDR3 is 15 residues long. Written as DNA, the CDR3 is TGTGCCAGCAGCCTCGGGGGTTGGGGCACCGGGGAGCTGTTTTTT. Encoded protein: CASSLGGWGTGELFF.

V and J are TRBV27 and TRBJ2-3; 9 bases align to TRBD2. The germline CDR1 and CDR2 sequences are MNHEY and SMNVEV (reference sequence). CDR3 length: 13 residues. V lost 7 bases to trimming and J lost 5 bases; unmatched junction nucleotides: 4. In DNA, the CDR3 is TGTGCCAGCAAGGCGGGAGGGATAGATACGCAGTATTTT. This codes for CASKAGGIDTQYF.

This chain links TRBV18 with TRBJ2-5; 8 nucleotides line up with TRBD1. V shed 4 bases and J 5 bases; nucleotides not matched to a gene: 18. The CDR3 extends over 18 amino acids. Germline CDR1 is KGHSH and CDR2 is LQKENI. Here the CDR3 reads CASSQRGPPGQAPETQYF. CDR3 nucleotides: TGTGCCAGCTCACAACGGGGCCCACCGGGACAGGCACCGGAGACCCAGTACTTC. Combining the CDR3 with reference TRBV18 and TRBJ2-5 gives the whole variable domain NAGVMQNPRHLVRRRGQEARLRCSPMKGHSHVYWYRQLPEEGLKFMVYLQKENIIDESGMPKERFSAEFPKEGPSILRIQQVVRGDSAAYFCASSQRGPPGQAPETQYFGPGTRLLVL.

The chain joins TRBV18 to TRBJ2-3, with D uncertain. Germline CDR1 is KGHSH and CDR2 is LQKENI. The V end lost 4 bases, the J end lost 2 bases, and 7 bases lay between the germline ends. The CDR3 consists of 13 residues. This chain's CDR3 is CASSREHTDTQYF. The CDR3 DNA is TGTGCCAGCTCACGAGAGCACACAGATACGCAGTATTTT.